One and the same sample provided the 5 T cell receptor beta chains below, sequenced in a study of control samples from healthy donors and cancer patients. Method: immunoSEQ multiplex PCR; TCRdb's copy keeps in-frame clones and lacks some. In the table there are some 120,000 clones, 85% to 95% of which are singletons. Sequencing used blood. The origin of the receptors is a young man in good health.

This clone appeared once. This chain connects TRBV5-1 to TRBJ2-1; either TRBD1 or TRBD2 may supply D (6 bases each). Trimming cost V 5 bases and J 0 bases, with 18 bases left between them. There are 17 residues in the CDR3. Germline CDR1 SGHRS, CDR2 YFSETQ. CDR3 sequence: CASRLTGTSSSYNEQFF. The CDR3 bases are TGCGCCAGCAGACTCACAGGGACTTCAAGCTCCTACAATGAGCAGTTCTTC.

The chain uses TRBV4-1 and TRBJ1-6; 8 bases map to TRBD1. This CDR3 is built from 15 residues. Germline V lookup: CDR1 MGHRA, CDR2 YSYEKL. The V gene end was trimmed by 0 bases and the J gene end by 10 bases; junction bases not matched to a gene: 5. The CDR3 nucleotides read TGCGCCAGCAGCCAAGATCCATCAGGGGGCTCACCCCTCCACTTT. Encoded protein: CASSQDPSGGSPLHF.

The gene calls are TRBV4-3 and TRBJ1-1; 7 bases agree with TRBD1. Germline assignment: CDR1 LGHNA and CDR2 YSLEER. After removal of 0 bases from V and 4 bases from J, the junction contained 2 bases not matched to a gene. This CDR3 has 14 residues. CDR3 in amino acids: CASSQDAGGTEAFF. CDR3 nucleotides: TGCGCCAGCAGCCAAGATGCAGGGGGCACTGAAGCTTTCTTT.

The rearrangement links TRBV15 to TRBJ1-2; tentatively, D is TRBD1 (6 bases). This CDR3 contains 14 residues. The V end was cut by 0 bases, the J end by 4 bases, with 9 bases between. Germline V lookup: CDR1 LNHNV, CDR2 YYDKDF (reference sequence). The CDR3 is CATSRDRGGYGYTF. Here the CDR3 DNA reads TGTGCCACCAGCAGAGACAGGGGCGGCTATGGCTACACCTTC.

The chain combines TRBV4-2 with TRBJ1-2, with D possibly matching TRBD1 (6 bases). The CDR3 runs 16 residues. The V gene's germline CDR1 is LGHNA and CDR2 YNFKEQ. Between the trimmed V and J ends, which lost 4 bases and 6 bases, there was a span of 21 bases. CDR3 loop: CASSLIQGTDADGYTF. The CDR3 region has the DNA TGTGCCAGCAGCCTAATACAGGGAACGGATGCTGATGGCTACACCTTC.